This TCR beta chain derives from a study of T cell responses to AZD1222 COVID-19 vaccine. Notes on the study in general: Mostly white British, mostly female donors; authors suggested clonal diversity may be underestimated.

Here immunoSEQ multiplex PCR was the method, and the copy in TCRdb shows in-frame clones only, minus some. The sample lists 150,000 to 200,000 clones; under 95% were seen once. As to this clone: Its antigen is currently unknown.

This TCR came from an adult in good health. The sample was peripheral blood, taken on day 0 of AZD1222 vaccination.

CDR3 loop: CASSFALTRANYGYTF. For the CDR3, the DNA is TGTGCCAGCAGCTTTGCTCTTACCCGGGCTAACTATGGCTACACCTTC. This chain uses TRBV7-9 with TRBJ1-2; D ambiguous. Germline CDR1 is SEHNR and CDR2 is FQNEAQ (reference sequence). CDR3 length: 16 residues. With 3 bases removed from V and 0 bases from J, the gap between germline ends came to 14 bases.